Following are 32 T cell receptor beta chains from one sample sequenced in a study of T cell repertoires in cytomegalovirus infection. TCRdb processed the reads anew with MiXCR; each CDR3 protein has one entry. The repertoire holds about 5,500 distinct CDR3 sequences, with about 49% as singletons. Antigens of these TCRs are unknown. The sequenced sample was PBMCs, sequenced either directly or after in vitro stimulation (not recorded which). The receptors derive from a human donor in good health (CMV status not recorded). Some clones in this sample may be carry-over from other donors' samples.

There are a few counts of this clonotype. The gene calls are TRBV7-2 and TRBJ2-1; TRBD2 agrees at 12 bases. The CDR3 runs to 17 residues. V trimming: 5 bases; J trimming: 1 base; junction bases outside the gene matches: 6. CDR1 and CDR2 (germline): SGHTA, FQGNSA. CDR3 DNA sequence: TGTGCCAGCAGCATAACTAGCGGGGGGTATTCCTACAATGAGCAGTTCTTC. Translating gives CASSITSGGYSYNEQFF. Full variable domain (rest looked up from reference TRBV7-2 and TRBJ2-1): GAGVSQSPSNKVTEKGKDVELRCDPISGHTALYWYRQSLGQGLEFLIYFQGNSAPDKSGLPSDRFSAERTGGSVSTLTIQRTQQEDSAVYLCASSITSGGYSYNEQFFGPGTRLTVL.

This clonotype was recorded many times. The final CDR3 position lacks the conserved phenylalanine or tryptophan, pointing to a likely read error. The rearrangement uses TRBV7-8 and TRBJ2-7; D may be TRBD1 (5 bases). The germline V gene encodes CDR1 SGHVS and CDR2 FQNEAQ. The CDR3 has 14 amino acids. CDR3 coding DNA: TGTGCCAGCAGCTTGGACACCCCTGGCGACGATCAGTACTGC. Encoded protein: CASSLDTPGDDQYC.

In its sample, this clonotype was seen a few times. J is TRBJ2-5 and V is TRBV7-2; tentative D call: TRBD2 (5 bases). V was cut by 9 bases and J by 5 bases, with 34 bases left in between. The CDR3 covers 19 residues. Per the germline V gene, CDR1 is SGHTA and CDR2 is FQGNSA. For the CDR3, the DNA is TGTGCCAGGTGCTTAAGAGGAGCTAGTGGGAGACCCGAAGGGGAGACCCAGTACTTC. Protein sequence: CARCLRGASGRPEGETQYF.

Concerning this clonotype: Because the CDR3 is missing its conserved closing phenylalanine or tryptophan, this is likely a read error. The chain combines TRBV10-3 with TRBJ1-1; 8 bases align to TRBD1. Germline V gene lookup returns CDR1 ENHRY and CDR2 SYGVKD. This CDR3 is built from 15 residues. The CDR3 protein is CAISLFGQGDTEAFV. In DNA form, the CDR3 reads TGTGCCATCAGCTTGTTTGGACAGGGAGACACGGAAGCTTTCGTT.

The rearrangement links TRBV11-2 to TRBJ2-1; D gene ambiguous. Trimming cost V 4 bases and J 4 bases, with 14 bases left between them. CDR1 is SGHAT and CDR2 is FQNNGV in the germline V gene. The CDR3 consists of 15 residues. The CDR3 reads CASSYLRRGYNEQFF. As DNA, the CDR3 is TGTGCCAGCAGCTATCTAAGGAGAGGTTACAATGAGCAGTTCTTC.

The CDR3 DNA sequence: TGTGCCAGCAGAAGGGAGTCGGGAAACATTCAGTACTTC. This codes for CASRRESGNIQYF. The V gene is TRBV4-2, the J gene TRBJ2-4; the D gene is possibly TRBD2 (5 bases). The CDR3 is 13 amino acids. Germline V CDR1 and CDR2: LGHNA, YNFKEQ. The V end lost 6 bases, the J end lost 6 bases, and 12 bases lay between the germline ends.

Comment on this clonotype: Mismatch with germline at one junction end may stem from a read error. Here the CDR3 reads CAISFYLAETFF. CDR3 sequence (DNA): TGTGCCATCAGTTTTTACCTAGCTGAGACGTTCTTC. The chain uses TRBV28 and TRBJ2-1, with D tentatively TRBD2 (5 bases). The CDR3 covers 12 residues. Looked up from germline, CDR1 is MDHEN and CDR2 is SYDVKM. Together with reference TRBV28 and TRBJ2-1, the CDR3 gives the full variable domain: DVKVTQSSRYLVKRTGEKVFLECVQDMDHENMFWYRQDPGLGLRLIYFSYDVKMKEKGDIPEGYSVSREKKERFSLILESASTNQTSMYLCAISFYLAETFFGPGTRLTVL.

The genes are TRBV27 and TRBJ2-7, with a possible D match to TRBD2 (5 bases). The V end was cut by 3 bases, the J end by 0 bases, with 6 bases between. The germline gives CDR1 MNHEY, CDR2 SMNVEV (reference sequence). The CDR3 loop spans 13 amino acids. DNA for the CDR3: TGTGCCAGCAGTTTTGAGGGCTCCTACGAGCAGTACTTC. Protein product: CASSFEGSYEQYF.

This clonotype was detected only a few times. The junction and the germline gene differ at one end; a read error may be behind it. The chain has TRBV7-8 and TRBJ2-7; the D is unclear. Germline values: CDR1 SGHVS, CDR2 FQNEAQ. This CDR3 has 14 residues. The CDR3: CASSFDTPGDEQYF. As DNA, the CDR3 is TGTGCCAGCAGCTTTGACACCCCTGGCGACGAGCAGTACTTT.

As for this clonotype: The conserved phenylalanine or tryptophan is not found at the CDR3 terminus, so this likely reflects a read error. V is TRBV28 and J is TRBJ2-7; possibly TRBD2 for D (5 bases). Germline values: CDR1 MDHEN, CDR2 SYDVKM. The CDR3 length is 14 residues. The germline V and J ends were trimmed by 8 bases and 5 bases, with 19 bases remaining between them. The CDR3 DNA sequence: TGTGCCAGCTCTCCCACCCAACTAGACGACGAGCAGTACATC. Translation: CASSPTQLDDEQYI.

This CDR3 is CFGRWDTPGDEQYF. The DNA for the CDR3 is TGTTTCGGCCGCTGGGACACCCCGGGCGACGAGCAGTACTTC. This rearrangement joins TRBV7-8 to TRBJ2-7, with D possibly TRBD1 on 6 matching bases. This CDR3 spans 14 amino acids. The germline CDR1 and CDR2 sequences are SGHVS and FQNEAQ.

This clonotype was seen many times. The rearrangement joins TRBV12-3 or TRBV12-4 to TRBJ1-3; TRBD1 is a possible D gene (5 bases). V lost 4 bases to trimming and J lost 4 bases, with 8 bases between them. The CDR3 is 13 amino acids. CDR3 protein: CASSWGSGNTIYF. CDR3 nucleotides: TGTGCCAGCAGTTGGGGGTCCGGAAACACCATATATTTT.

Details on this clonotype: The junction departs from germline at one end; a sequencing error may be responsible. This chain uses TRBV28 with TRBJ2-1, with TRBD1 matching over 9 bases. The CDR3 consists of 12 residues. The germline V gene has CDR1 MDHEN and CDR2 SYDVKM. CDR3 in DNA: TGTGCCAGCAGTTTCGGGACAGGGCTTCAGTGCTTC. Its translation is CASSFGTGLQCF.

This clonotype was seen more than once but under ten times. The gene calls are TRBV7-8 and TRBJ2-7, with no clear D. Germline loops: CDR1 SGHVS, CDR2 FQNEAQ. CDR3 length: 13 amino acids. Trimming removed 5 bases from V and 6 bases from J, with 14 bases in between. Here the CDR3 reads CASSSYPPPEQYF. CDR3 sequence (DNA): TGTGCCAGCAGCAGTTACCCCCCCCCCGAGCAGTACTTC.

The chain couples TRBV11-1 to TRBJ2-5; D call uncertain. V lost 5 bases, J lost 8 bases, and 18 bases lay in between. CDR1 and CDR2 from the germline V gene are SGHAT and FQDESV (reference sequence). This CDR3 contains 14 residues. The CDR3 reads CASSPRPVLDTQYF. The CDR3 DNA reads TGTGCCAGCAGCCCCCGTCCGGTTTTGGATACCCAGTACTTC.

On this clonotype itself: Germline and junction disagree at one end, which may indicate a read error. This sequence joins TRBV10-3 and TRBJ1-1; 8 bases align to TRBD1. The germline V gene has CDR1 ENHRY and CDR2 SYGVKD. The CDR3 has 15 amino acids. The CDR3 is CDISRFGQGDTEVCF. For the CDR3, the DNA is TGTGACATCAGCCGGTTTGGACAGGGAGACACTGAAGTTTGCTTT.

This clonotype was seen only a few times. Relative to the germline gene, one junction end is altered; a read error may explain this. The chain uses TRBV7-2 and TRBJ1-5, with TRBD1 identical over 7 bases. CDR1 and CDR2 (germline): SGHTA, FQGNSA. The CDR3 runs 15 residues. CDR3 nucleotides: TGTGCCTGCAGCCCCGGGACAGCTATCAATCAGCCCCAGAATTTT. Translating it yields CACSPGTAINQPQNF.

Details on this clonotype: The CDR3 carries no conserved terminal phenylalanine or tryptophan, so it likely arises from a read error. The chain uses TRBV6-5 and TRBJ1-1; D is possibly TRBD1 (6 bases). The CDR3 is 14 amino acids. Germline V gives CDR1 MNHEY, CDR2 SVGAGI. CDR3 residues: CARSTGQKNTEAFC. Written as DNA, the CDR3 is TGTGCCAGATCGACTGGACAGAAGAACACGGAAGCTTTCTGT.

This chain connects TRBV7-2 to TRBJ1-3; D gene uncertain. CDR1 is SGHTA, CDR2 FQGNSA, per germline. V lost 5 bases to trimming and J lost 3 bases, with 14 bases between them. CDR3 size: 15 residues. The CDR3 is CASSPSLSYGNTIYF. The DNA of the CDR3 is TGTGCCAGCAGCCCTTCCTTGAGTTATGGAAACACCATATATTTT.

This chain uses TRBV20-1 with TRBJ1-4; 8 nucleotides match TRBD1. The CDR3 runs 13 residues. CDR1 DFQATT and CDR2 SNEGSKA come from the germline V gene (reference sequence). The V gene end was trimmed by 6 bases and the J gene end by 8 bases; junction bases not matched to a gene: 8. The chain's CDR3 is CSAPGGPGEKLFF. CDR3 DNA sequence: TGCAGTGCCCCAGGGGGCCCTGGGGAAAAACTGTTTTTT.

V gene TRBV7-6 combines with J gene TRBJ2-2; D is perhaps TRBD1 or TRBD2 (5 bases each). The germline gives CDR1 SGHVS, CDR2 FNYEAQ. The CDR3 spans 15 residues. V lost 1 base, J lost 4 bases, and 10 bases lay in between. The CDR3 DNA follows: TGTGCCAGCAGCTTAGTTCAGGGAGTCACCGGGGAGCTGTTTTTT. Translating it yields CASSLVQGVTGELFF.

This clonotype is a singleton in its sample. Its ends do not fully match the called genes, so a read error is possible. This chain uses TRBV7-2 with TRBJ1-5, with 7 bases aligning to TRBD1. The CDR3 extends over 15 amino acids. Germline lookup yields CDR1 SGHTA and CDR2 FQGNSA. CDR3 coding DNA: TGTTCCAGCAGCCCAGGGACAGCTAGCAATCAACCCCATCATTTT. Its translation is CSSSPGTASNQPHHF.

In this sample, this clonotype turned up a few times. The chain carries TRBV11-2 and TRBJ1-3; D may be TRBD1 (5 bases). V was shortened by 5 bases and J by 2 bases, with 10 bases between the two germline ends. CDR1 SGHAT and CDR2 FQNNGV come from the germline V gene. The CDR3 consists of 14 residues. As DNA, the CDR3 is TGTGCCAGCAGCCGACAGCTGGCTGGAAACACCATATATTTT. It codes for CASSRQLAGNTIYF.

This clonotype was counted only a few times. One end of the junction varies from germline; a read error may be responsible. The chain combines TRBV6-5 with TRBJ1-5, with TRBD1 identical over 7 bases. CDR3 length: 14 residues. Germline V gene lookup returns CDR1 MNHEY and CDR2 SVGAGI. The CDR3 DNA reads TGTGCCAGCAGAATGGGACAGAAGAATCATCCCCCGCATTTT. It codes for CASRMGQKNHPPHF.

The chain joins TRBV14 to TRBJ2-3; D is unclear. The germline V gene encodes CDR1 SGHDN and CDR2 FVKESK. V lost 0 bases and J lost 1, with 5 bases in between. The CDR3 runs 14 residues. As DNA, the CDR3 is TGTGCCAGCAGCCAAGAAGGCCGCACAGATACGCAGTATTTT. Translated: CASSQEGRTDTQYF.

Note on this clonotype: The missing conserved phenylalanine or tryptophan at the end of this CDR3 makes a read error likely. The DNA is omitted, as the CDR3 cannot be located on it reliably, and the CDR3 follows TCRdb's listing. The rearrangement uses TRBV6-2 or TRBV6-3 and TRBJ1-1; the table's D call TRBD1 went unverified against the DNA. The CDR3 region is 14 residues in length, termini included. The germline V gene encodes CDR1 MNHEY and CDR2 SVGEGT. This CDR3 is CSSSSPEPNTEDFL.

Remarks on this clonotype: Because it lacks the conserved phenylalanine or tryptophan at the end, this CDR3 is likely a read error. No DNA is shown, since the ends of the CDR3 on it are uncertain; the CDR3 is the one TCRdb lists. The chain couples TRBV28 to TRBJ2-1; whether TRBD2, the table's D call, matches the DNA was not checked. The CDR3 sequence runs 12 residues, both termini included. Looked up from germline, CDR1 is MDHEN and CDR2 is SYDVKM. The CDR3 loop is CASSFYLAEKFV.

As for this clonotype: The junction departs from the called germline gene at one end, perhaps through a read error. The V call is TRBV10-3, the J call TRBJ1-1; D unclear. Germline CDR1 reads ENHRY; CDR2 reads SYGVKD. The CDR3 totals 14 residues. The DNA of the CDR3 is TGTGCCCTCAGTGATGAACAACCGAACACTGAAGCTTTCTTT. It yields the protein CALSDEQPNTEAFF.

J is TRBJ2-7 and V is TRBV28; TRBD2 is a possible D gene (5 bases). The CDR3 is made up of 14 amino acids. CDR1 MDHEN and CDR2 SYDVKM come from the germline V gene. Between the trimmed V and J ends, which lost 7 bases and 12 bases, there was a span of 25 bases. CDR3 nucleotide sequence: TGTGCCAGCACGCCCACCCAACTAGACTACGAGACGTACTTC. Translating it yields CASTPTQLDYETYF.

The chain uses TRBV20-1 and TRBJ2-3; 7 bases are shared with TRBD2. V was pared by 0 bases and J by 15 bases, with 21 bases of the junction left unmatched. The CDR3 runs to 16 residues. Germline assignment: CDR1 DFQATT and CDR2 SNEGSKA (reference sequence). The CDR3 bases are TGCAGTGCTAGAGATTTCAGGCTAGCGGCCACAGAGACGCTTTATTTT. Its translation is CSARDFRLAATETLYF.

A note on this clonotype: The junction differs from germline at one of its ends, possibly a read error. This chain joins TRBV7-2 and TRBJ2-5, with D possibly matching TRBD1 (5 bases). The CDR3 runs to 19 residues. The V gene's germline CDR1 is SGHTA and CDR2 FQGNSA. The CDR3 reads CAISLRGAIGRPEGATQYF. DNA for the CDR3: TGTGCCATCAGCTTAAGAGGAGCGATCGGGCGACCCGAAGGGGCGACCCAGTACTTC.

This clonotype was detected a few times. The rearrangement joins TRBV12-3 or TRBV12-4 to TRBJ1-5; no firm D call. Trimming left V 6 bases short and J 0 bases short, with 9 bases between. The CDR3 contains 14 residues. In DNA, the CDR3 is TGTGCCAGCAGGCCCGGAAATAGCAATCAGCCCCAGCATTTT. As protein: CASRPGNSNQPQHF.